Listed below are T cell receptor beta chains from one sample, sequenced in a study of blood T cells in healthy people across ages. TCRdb reanalysed the 5' RACE reads using MiXCR and keeps one entry per CDR3 protein. The table lists some 900,000 distinct CDR3 sequences, about 48% of them singletons. Sequenced input: blood. The receptors here all came from a man younger than 45 in good health. CDR3s include the opening cysteine and the closing phenylalanine or tryptophan. D genes are given only for firm matches. Rows give clone size only sometimes, using once, few, many, or a class for an expanded clone.

clone_size j_call v_call d_call cdr3_nt cdr3_aa
few TRBJ2-5 TRBV7-2 - TGTGCCAGCAGCTTAGCGCAGGCCGGGACGAGAGAGACCCAGTACTTC CASSLAQAGTRETQYF
few TRBJ2-1 TRBV7-6 - TGTGCCAGCAGCTTAGCCGAGGGGACCGAGCAGTTCTTC CASSLAEGTEQFF
few TRBJ2-5 TRBV2 TRBD2 TGTGCCAGCAGTGGTGACCGGGGGGAACAAGAGACCCAGTACTTC CASSGDRGEQETQYF
- TRBJ2-7 TRBV30 TRBD1 TGTGCCTGGAGTAGTGGACAGGGGCTCGACTACGAGCAGTACTTC CAWSSGQGLDYEQYF
few TRBJ2-2 TRBV21-1 - TGTGCCAGCAACGCAACCGGGGAGCTGTTTTTT CASNATGELFF
- TRBJ2-1 TRBV20-1 - TGCAGTGCCTTCGTCATAGAGACCCAGTTCTTC CSAFVIETQFF
few TRBJ1-4 TRBV6-1 - TGTGCCAGCGCGGTGGGGGCGCGGGCCGGGAGTGAAAAACTGTTTTTT CASAVGARAGSEKLFF
few TRBJ2-7 TRBV20-1 TRBD2 TGCAGTGCTACCACGGCGGAGCGGGGAGCCTACGAGCAGTACTTC CSATTAERGAYEQYF
many TRBJ2-1 TRBV4-2 - TGTGCCAGCAGCCAAGAGGGTGGGGGCGCGAGGTACAATGAGCAGTTCTTC CASSQEGGGARYNEQFF
- TRBJ1-2 TRBV5-8 - TGTGCCAGCAGCTTGTCGAGGGTAGCCTATGGCTACACCTTC CASSLSRVAYGYTF
few TRBJ2-1 TRBV29-1 TRBD1 TGCAGCGTTAACAGGGGGAATGAGCAGTTCTTC CSVNRGNEQFF